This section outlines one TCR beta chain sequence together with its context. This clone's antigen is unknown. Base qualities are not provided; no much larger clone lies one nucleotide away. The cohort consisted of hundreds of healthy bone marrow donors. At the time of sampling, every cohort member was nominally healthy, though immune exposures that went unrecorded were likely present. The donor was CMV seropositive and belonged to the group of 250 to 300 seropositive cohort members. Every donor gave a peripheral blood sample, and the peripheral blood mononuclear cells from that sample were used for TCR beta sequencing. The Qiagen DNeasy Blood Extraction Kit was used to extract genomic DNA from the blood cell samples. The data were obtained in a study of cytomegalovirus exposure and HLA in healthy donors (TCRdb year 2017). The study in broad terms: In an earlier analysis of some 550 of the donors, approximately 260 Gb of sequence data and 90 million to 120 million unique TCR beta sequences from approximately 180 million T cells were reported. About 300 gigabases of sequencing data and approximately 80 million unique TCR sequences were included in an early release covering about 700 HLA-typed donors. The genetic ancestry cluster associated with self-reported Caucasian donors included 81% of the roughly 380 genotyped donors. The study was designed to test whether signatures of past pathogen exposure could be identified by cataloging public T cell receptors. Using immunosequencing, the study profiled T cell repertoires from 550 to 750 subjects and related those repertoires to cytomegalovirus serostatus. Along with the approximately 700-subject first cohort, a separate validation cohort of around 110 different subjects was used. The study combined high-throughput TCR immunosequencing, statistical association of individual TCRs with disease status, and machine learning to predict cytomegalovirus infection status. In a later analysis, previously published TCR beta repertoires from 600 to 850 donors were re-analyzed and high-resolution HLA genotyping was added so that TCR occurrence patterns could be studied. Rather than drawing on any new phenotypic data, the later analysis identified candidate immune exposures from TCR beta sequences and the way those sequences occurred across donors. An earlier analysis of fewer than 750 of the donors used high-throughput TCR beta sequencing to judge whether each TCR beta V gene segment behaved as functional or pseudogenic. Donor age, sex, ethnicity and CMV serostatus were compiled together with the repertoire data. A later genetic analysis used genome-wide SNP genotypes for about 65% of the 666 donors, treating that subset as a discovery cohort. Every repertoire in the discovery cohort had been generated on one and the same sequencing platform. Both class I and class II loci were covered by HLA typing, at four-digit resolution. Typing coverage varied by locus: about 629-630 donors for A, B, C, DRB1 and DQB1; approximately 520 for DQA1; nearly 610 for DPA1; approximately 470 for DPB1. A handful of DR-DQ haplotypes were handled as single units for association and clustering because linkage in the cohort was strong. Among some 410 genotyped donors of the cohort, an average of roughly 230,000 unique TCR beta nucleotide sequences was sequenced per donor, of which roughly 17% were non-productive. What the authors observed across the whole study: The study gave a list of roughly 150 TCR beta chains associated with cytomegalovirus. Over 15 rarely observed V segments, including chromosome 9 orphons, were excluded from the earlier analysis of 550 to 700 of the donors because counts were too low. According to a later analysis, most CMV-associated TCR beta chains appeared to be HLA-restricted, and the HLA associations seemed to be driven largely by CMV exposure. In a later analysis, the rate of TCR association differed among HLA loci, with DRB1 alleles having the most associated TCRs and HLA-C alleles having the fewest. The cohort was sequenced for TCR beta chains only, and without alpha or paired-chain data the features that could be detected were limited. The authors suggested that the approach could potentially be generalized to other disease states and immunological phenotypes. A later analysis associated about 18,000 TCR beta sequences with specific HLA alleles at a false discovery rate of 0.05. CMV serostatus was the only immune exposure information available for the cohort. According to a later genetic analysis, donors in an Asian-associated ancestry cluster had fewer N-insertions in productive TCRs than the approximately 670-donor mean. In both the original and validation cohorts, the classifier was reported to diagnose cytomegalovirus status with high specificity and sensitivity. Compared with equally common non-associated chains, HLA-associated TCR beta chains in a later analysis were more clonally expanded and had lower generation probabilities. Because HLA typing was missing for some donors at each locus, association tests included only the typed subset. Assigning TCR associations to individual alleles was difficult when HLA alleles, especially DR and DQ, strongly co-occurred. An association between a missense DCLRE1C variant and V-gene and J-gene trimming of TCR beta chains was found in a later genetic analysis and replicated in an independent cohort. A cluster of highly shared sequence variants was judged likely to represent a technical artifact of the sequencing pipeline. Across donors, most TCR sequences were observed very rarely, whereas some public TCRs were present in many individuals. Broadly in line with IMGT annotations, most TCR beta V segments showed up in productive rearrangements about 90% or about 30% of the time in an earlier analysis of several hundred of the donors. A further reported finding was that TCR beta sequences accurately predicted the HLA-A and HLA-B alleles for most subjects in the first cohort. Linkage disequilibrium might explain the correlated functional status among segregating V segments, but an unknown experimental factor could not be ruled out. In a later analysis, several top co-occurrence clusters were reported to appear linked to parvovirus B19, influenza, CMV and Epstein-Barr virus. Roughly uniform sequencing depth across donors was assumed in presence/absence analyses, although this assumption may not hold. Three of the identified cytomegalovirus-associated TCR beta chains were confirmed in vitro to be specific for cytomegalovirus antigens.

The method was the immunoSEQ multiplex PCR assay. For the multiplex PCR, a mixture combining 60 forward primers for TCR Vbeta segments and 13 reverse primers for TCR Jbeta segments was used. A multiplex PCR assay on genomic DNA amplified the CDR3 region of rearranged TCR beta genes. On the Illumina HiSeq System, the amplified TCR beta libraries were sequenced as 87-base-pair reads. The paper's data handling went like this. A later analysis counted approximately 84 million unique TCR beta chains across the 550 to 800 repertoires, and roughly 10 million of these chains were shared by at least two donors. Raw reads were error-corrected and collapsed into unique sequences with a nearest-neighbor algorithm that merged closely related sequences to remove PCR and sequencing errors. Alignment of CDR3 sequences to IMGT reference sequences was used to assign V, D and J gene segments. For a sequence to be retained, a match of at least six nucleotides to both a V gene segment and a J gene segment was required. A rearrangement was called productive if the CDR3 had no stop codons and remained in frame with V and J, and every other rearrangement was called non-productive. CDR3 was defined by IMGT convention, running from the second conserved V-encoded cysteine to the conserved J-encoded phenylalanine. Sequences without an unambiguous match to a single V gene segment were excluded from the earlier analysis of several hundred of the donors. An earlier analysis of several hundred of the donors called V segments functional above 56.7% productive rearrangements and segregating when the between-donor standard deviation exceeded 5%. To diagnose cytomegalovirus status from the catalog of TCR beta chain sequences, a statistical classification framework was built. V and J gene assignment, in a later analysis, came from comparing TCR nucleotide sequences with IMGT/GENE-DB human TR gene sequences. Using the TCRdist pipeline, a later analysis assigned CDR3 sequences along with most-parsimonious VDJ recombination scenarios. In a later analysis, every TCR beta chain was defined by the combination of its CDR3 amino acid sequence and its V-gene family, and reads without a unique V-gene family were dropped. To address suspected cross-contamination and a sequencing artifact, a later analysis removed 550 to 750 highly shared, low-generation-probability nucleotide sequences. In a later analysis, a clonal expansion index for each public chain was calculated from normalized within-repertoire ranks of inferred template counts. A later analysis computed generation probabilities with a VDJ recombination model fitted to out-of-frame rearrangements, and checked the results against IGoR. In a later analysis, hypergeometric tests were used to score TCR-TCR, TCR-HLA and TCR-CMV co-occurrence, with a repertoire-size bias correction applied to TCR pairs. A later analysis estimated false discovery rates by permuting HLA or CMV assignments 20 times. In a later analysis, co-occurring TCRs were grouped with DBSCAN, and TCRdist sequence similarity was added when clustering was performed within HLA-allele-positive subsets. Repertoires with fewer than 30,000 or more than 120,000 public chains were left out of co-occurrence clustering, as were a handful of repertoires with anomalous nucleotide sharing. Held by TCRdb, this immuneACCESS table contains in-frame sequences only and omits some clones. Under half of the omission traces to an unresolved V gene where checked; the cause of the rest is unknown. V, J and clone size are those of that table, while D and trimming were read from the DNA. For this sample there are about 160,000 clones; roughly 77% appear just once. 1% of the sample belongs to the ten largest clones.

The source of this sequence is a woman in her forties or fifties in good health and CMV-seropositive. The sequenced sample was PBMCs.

The nucleotide sequence reads TGTGCCACCAGCAGGGACAGGGACCAGCCCCAGCATTTT. This sequence encodes CATSRDRDQPQHF. The chain was built from TRBV6-6 and TRBJ1-5; 9 central nucleotides agree with TRBD1. The CDR3 has 13 amino acids, counting the end cysteine and phenylalanine. CDR3 DNA only is kept here, 39 bases in frame from base 1. V is cut back by 10 bases and J by 7 bases, with 8 bases in the junction unmatched. CDR1 and CDR2 were assigned from the germline V gene (reference sequence) as MNHNY and SVGAGI.